The rows below give T cell receptor beta chains drawn from one sample of a study of cytomegalovirus exposure and HLA in healthy donors. TCRdb's table, derived via immunoSEQ multiplex PCR, lists solely in-frame clones and lacks some. The sample contains about 190,000 clones, approximately 85% of which appear only once. The sample comprised PBMCs. The receptors originated from a woman aged 18-29 years in good health and CMV-seronegative. Both conserved end residues are part of each CDR3. A D gene is named only where the DNA matches it firmly. Not every row has a clone size; where given, it reads once, few, many or a size class.

v_gene: TRBV27; abundance: NA; d_gene: NA; j_gene: TRBJ2-4; CDR3nt: TGTGCCAGCAGTACAGCTGTGCTAGCCAAAAACATTCAGTACTTC; CDR3aa: CASSTAVLAKNIQYF
v_gene: TRBV5-1; abundance: once; d_gene: TRBD2; j_gene: TRBJ2-7; CDR3nt: TGCGCCAGCAGCCCCTTCAGCGGGGGAGGCTACGAGCAGTACTTC; CDR3aa: CASSPFSGGGYEQYF
v_gene: TRBV10-3; abundance: NA; d_gene: NA; j_gene: TRBJ1-5; CDR3nt: TGTGCCATCAGTCGGGACATTAGCAATCAGCCCCAGCATTTT; CDR3aa: CAISRDISNQPQHF
v_gene: TRBV27; abundance: NA; d_gene: TRBD1; j_gene: TRBJ1-1; CDR3nt: TGTGCCAGCAGTTTCTTGACAGGGCAGGGTGCTTTCTTT; CDR3aa: CASSFLTGQGAFF
v_gene: TRBV19; abundance: NA; d_gene: TRBD1; j_gene: TRBJ2-7; CDR3nt: TGTGCCAGTAGTATTTCGGCCAGGGGGTTCGAGCAGTACTTC; CDR3aa: CASSISARGFEQYF
v_gene: TRBV5-1; abundance: NA; d_gene: NA; j_gene: TRBJ2-3; CDR3nt: TGCGCCAGCAGCTCGCTACAGGGCACAGATACGCAGTATTTT; CDR3aa: CASSSLQGTDTQYF
v_gene: TRBV7-9; abundance: NA; d_gene: TRBD1; j_gene: TRBJ1-5; CDR3nt: TGTGCCAGCAGCTTGGGGACAGGGACTTATGGCAATCAGCCCCAGCATTTT; CDR3aa: CASSLGTGTYGNQPQHF
v_gene: TRBV28; abundance: NA; d_gene: TRBD1; j_gene: TRBJ2-1; CDR3nt: TGTGCCAGCAGTTCCCCTGGGACAGGGGAAGAGCAGTTCTTC; CDR3aa: CASSSPGTGEEQFF
v_gene: TRBV29-1; abundance: NA; d_gene: NA; j_gene: TRBJ2-3; CDR3nt: TGCAGCGTTCTTTCCTTTTTTGCGGGGAGCACAGATACGCAGTATTTT; CDR3aa: CSVLSFFAGSTDTQYF
v_gene: TRBV28; abundance: NA; d_gene: NA; j_gene: TRBJ2-7; CDR3nt: TGTGCCAGCTCAGGGTTCCCCTACGAGCAGTACTTC; CDR3aa: CASSGFPYEQYF
v_gene: TRBV19; abundance: few; d_gene: NA; j_gene: TRBJ2-1; CDR3nt: TGTGCCAGTAGTACCACTGACTACAATGAGCAGTTCTTC; CDR3aa: CASSTTDYNEQFF
v_gene: TRBV7-9; abundance: NA; d_gene: NA; j_gene: TRBJ2-7; CDR3nt: TGTGCCAGCAGCTCGGGGACACCACTAACTCACTACGAGCAGTACTTC; CDR3aa: CASSSGTPLTHYEQYF
v_gene: TRBV5-7; abundance: NA; d_gene: TRBD1; j_gene: TRBJ1-1; CDR3nt: TGTGCCAGCAGCTGGACAGGGGATAGGAACACTGAAGCTTTCTTT; CDR3aa: CASSWTGDRNTEAFF
v_gene: TRBV19; abundance: NA; d_gene: NA; j_gene: TRBJ2-1; CDR3nt: TGTGCCAGTAGTCCGGGGAGCTCCTACAATGAGCAGTTCTTC; CDR3aa: CASSPGSSYNEQFF
v_gene: TRBV7-8; abundance: NA; d_gene: TRBD1; j_gene: TRBJ1-1; CDR3nt: TGTGCCAGCAGCTTAACAGGGGGCTTCACTGAAGCTTTCTTT; CDR3aa: CASSLTGGFTEAFF
v_gene: TRBV29-1; abundance: few; d_gene: TRBD1; j_gene: TRBJ1-1; CDR3nt: TGCAGCGTACCACCCGACAGGGGGCTAGGTAACACTGAAGCTTTCTTT; CDR3aa: CSVPPDRGLGNTEAFF
v_gene: TRBV5-4; abundance: NA; d_gene: NA; j_gene: TRBJ2-3; CDR3nt: TGTGCCAGCAGCTTGATACAAGATACGCAGTATTTT; CDR3aa: CASSLIQDTQYF
v_gene: TRBV4-2; abundance: NA; d_gene: TRBD1; j_gene: TRBJ2-3; CDR3nt: TGTGCCAGCAGCCAAGAGTTGGGGGGACAGGGGAAAGATACGCAGTATTTT; CDR3aa: CASSQELGGQGKDTQYF
v_gene: TRBV18; abundance: NA; d_gene: NA; j_gene: TRBJ1-5; CDR3nt: TGTGCCAGCTCACAGGGGGAAAATCAGCCCCAGCATTTT; CDR3aa: CASSQGENQPQHF
v_gene: TRBV13; abundance: NA; d_gene: NA; j_gene: TRBJ1-1; CDR3nt: TGTGCCAGCAGCTTAGTAGCGGGTGGGCAGGCTGAAGCTTTCTTT; CDR3aa: CASSLVAGGQAEAFF
v_gene: TRBV7-2; abundance: NA; d_gene: TRBD2; j_gene: TRBJ2-2; CDR3nt: TGTGCCAGCAGCCGATTTAGCGGGGGCAACACCGGGGAGCTGTTTTTT; CDR3aa: CASSRFSGGNTGELFF
v_gene: TRBV25-1; abundance: NA; d_gene: TRBD2; j_gene: TRBJ2-5; CDR3nt: TGTGCCAGCAGTGACCCGGGGGGGGGAGAGACCCAGTACTTC; CDR3aa: CASSDPGGGETQYF
v_gene: TRBV9; abundance: few; d_gene: NA; j_gene: TRBJ2-7; CDR3nt: TGTGCCAGCAGCGTATCGGGAGTACCCTACGAGCAGTACTTC; CDR3aa: CASSVSGVPYEQYF
v_gene: TRBV19; abundance: once; d_gene: TRBD1; j_gene: TRBJ2-2; CDR3nt: TGTGCCAGCTGGAAGGGACAGCCGAACACCGGGGAGCTGTTTTTT; CDR3aa: CASWKGQPNTGELFF
v_gene: TRBV6-5; abundance: few; d_gene: NA; j_gene: TRBJ2-1; CDR3nt: TGTGCCAGCCCTACCGATGAGCAGTTCTTC; CDR3aa: CASPTDEQFF
v_gene: TRBV27; abundance: NA; d_gene: NA; j_gene: TRBJ2-7; CDR3nt: TGTGCCAGCAGTTTAGACAGCACCTACGAGCAGTACTTC; CDR3aa: CASSLDSTYEQYF
v_gene: TRBV7-9; abundance: NA; d_gene: TRBD2; j_gene: TRBJ2-3; CDR3nt: TGTGCCAGCAGCTTAAAACTAGCGGGGTCAACAGATACGCAGTATTTT; CDR3aa: CASSLKLAGSTDTQYF
v_gene: TRBV6-4; abundance: few; d_gene: NA; j_gene: TRBJ2-7; CDR3nt: TGTGCCAGCAAATCTAGATCCCCTACACCCTGGCCCCACGAGCAGTACTTC; CDR3aa: CASKSRSPTPWPHEQYF
v_gene: TRBV10-2; abundance: NA; d_gene: NA; j_gene: TRBJ2-6; CDR3nt: TGCGCCAGCAGTGAGTTTGGATCAGGTGGGGCCAACGTCCTGACTTTC; CDR3aa: CASSEFGSGGANVLTF
v_gene: TRBV6-7; abundance: NA; d_gene: TRBD2; j_gene: TRBJ2-1; CDR3nt: TGTGCCAGCAGTTACTCAGGGACTAGCGGGAGGAATACTGGCAATGAGCAGTTCTTC; CDR3aa: CASSYSGTSGRNTGNEQFF
v_gene: TRBV5-6; abundance: few; d_gene: NA; j_gene: TRBJ2-1; CDR3nt: TGTGCCAGCAGCTTGCTCTTCTACAATGAGCAGTTCTTC; CDR3aa: CASSLLFYNEQFF
v_gene: TRBV27; abundance: NA; d_gene: TRBD2; j_gene: TRBJ2-3; CDR3nt: TGTGCCAGCAGTTTATCGCCGACTAGCGGGACTATTAGTGTGTATTTT; CDR3aa: CASSLSPTSGTISVYF
v_gene: TRBV5-1; abundance: NA; d_gene: NA; j_gene: TRBJ2-7; CDR3nt: TGCGCCAGCAGCCCCCCCGGACAGTTTCAATCCGAGCAGTACTTC; CDR3aa: CASSPPGQFQSEQYF
v_gene: TRBV13; abundance: once; d_gene: TRBD1; j_gene: TRBJ1-2; CDR3nt: TGTGCCAGCAGCTTAAGTCCTGCGACAGGGAGGAATAGAGGCTACACCTTC; CDR3aa: CASSLSPATGRNRGYTF
v_gene: TRBV27; abundance: NA; d_gene: TRBD2; j_gene: TRBJ2-1; CDR3nt: TGTGCCAGCAGTTGGGGGAGGGCTTCCTACAATGAGCAGTTCTTC; CDR3aa: CASSWGRASYNEQFF
v_gene: TRBV5-1; abundance: NA; d_gene: NA; j_gene: TRBJ2-7; CDR3nt: TGCGCCAGCAGCTTGGACACTAACTCCTACGAGCAGTACTTC; CDR3aa: CASSLDTNSYEQYF
v_gene: TRBV4-1; abundance: NA; d_gene: NA; j_gene: TRBJ2-3; CDR3nt: TGCGCCAGCAGCCAACCGTCGGCGGGGTTTTCAGATACGCAGTATTTT; CDR3aa: CASSQPSAGFSDTQYF
v_gene: TRBV6-5; abundance: NA; d_gene: NA; j_gene: TRBJ1-4; CDR3nt: TGTGCCAGCAGTAAAACACAGGGACGGGGTGAAAAACTGTTTTTT; CDR3aa: CASSKTQGRGEKLFF
v_gene: TRBV11-2; abundance: NA; d_gene: NA; j_gene: TRBJ1-1; CDR3nt: TGTGCCAGCAGCTTAGTTCTTAAAAAAGCTTTCTTT; CDR3aa: CASSLVLKKAFF
v_gene: TRBV29-1; abundance: once; d_gene: TRBD2; j_gene: TRBJ2-1; CDR3nt: TGCAGCGCGGGAGTTAGACTAGCGGTCTACAATGAGCAGTTCTTC; CDR3aa: CSAGVRLAVYNEQFF
v_gene: TRBV19; abundance: NA; d_gene: NA; j_gene: TRBJ1-5; CDR3nt: TGTGCCAGTAGTATAGGAGGGGGTGGCAATCAGCCCCAGCATTTT; CDR3aa: CASSIGGGGNQPQHF